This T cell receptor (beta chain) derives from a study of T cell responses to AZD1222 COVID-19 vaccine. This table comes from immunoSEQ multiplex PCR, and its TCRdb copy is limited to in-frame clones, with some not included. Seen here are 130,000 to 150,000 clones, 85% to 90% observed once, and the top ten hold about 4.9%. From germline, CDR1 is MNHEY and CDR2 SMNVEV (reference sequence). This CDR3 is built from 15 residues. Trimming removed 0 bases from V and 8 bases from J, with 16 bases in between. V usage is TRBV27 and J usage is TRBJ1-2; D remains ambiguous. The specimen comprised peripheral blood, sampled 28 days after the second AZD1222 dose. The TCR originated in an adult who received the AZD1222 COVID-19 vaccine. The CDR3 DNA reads TGTGCCAGCAGTTTATCGTTTTTAGACCGGCGGGGCTACACCTTC. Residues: CASSLSFLDRRGYTF.